This entry describes one T cell receptor (beta chain). No antigen is known for it. CDR3 length: 19 residues. From germline, CDR1 is SGDLS and CDR2 YYNGEE. The trim removed 0 bases at V and 0 bases at J, leaving 9 bases unmatched. This specimen comes from a study of cytomegalovirus exposure and HLA in healthy donors. Study-level background: Membership in the Caucasian-associated ancestry cluster was found for around four fifths of 350 to 450 genotyped donors.

The primer mix had 60 Vbeta and 13 Jbeta primers. Measured with immunoSEQ multiplex PCR; TCRdb has only the in-frame clones, and not every one. The sample carries 90,000 to 120,000 clones, roughly 80% recorded once. Points from the study as a whole: Productive status was seen about 90% or about 30% of the time for most TCR beta V segments in an earlier analysis. Rare TCR sequences dominated, though some public TCRs recurred in many donors.

The sample comprised PBMCs. This receptor was taken from a man aged 25-45 years in good health and CMV-seronegative. This chain connects TRBV9 to TRBJ2-1; the match to TRBD2 covers 10 bases. The CDR3: CASSVESWTSGSSYNEQFF. The DNA of the CDR3 is TGTGCCAGCAGCGTAGAGTCCTGGACTAGCGGAAGCTCCTACAATGAGCAGTTCTTC.